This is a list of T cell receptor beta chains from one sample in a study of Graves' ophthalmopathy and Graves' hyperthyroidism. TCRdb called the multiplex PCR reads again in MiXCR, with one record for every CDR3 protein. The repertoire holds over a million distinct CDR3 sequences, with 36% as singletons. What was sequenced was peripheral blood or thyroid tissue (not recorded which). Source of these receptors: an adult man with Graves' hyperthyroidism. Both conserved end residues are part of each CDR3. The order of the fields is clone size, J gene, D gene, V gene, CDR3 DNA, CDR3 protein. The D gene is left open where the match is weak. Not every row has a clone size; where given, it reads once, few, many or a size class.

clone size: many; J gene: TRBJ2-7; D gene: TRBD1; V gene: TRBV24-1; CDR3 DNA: TGTGCCACCAGTGACCGCCGGGACAGGGGCTACGAGCAGTACTTC; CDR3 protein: CATSDRRDRGYEQYF
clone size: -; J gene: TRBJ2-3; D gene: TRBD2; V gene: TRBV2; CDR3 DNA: TGTGCCAGCACGGGACTATTAGCCACCGGGGAGCTGACAGATACGCAGTATTTT; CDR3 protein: CASTGLLATGELTDTQYF
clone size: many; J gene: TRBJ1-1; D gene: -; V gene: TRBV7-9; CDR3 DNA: TGTGCCAGCAGCACGGGACGGCAGAACACTGAAGCTTTCTTT; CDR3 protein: CASSTGRQNTEAFF
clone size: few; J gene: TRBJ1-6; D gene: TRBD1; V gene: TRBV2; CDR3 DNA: TGTGCCCCTACCCCGGACAGGGGGAGCTCACCCCTCCACTTT; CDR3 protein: CAPTPDRGSSPLHF
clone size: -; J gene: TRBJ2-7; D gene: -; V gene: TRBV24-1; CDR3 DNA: TGTGCCATCAACACCGATCGGTACGAGCAGTACTTC; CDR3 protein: CAINTDRYEQYF
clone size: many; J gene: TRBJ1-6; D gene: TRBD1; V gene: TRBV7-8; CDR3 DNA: TGTGCCAGCAGCTTAGTCTCGACAGGGGGGAATTCACCCCTCCACTTT; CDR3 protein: CASSLVSTGGNSPLHF
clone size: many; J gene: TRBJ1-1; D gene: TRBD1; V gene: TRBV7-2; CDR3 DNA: TGTGCCAGCAGCTACCACAGGGGGAACACTGAAGCTTTCTTT; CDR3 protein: CASSYHRGNTEAFF
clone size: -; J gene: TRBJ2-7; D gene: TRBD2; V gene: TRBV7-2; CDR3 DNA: TGTGCCAGCAGCCCGGGAGGGCAGTCGACCACCGGGGAGCAGTACTTC; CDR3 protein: CASSPGGQSTTGEQYF
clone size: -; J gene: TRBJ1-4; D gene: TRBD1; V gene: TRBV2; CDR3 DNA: TGTGCCGGCAGACCAGAAGGACAGGGTATGAGAAAACTGTTTTTT; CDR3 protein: CAGRPEGQGMRKLFF
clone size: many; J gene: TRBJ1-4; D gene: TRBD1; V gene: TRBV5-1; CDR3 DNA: TGCGCCAGCAGCTTGCGTCAGGGGGCTGCCAATGAAAAACTGTTTTTT; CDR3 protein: CASSLRQGAANEKLFF
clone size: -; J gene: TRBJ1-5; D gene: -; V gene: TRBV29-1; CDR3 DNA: TGCAGCGTCCTGGCGGGCACCTCATCAGATAGCAATCAGCCCCAGCATTTT; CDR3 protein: CSVLAGTSSDSNQPQHF
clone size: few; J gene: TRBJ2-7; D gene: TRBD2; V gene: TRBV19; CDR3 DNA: TGTGCCAGTAGTATAGGACTAGCGGGAGCCGAGCAGTACTTC; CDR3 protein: CASSIGLAGAEQYF
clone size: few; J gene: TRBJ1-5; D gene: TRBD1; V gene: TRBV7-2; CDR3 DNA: TGTGCCAGCAGCATAAAATGGACAGGGAAGAGCAATCAGCCCCAGCATTTT; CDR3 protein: CASSIKWTGKSNQPQHF
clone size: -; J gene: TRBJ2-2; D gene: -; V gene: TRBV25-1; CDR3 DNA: TGTGCCAGCACCGTTGGTACCGGGGAGCTGTTTTTT; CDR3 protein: CASTVGTGELFF
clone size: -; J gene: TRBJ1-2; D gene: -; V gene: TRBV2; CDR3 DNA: TGTGCCAGCAGTGCGGGGGTTGGTGATTGGGTTGGCTATGGCTACACCTTC; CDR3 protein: CASSAGVGDWVGYGYTF
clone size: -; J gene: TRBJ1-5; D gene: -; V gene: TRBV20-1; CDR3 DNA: TGCAGTGCTAGAGGGGGGCAGGTTTTCGGTCAGCCCCAGCATTTT; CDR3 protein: CSARGGQVFGQPQHF
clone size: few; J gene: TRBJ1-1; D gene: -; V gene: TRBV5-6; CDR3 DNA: TGTGCCAGCAGCTTGTACGCTGGGGGGCTCGGGGGCACTGAAGCTTTCTTT; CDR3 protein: CASSLYAGGLGGTEAFF
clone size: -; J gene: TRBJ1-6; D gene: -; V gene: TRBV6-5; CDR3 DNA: TGTGCCAGCAGTTACTCTATCGTGGGGAGCTCCTATAATTCACCCCTCCACTTT; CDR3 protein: CASSYSIVGSSYNSPLHF
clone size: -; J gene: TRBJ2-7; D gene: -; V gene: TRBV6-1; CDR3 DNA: TGTGCCAGCAGCCTAGAACAGGGTGGGCCCTACGAGCAGTACTTC; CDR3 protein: CASSLEQGGPYEQYF
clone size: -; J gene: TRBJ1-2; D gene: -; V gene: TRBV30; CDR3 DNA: TGTGCCTGGACCCCACAGGAGAGAGGCTACACCTTC; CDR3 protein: CAWTPQERGYTF
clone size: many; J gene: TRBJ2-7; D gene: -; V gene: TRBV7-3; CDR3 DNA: TGTGCCAGCAGCTTAGCGCCGGGTAACTCCTACGAGCAGTACTTC; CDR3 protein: CASSLAPGNSYEQYF
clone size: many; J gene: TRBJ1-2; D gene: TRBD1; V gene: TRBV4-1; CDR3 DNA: TGCGCCAGCAACTCCGGGACAGGGAACGGCTACACCTTC; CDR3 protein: CASNSGTGNGYTF
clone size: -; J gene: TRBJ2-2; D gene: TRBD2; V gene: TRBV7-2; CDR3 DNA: TGTGCCAGCAGCTTCCGGGGGGGCAATTCTGGGGAGCTGTTTTTT; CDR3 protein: CASSFRGGNSGELFF
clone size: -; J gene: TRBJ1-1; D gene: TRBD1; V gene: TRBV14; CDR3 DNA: TGTGCCAGCAGCCAAGTCACAGGGGGCCGATACACTGAAGCTTTCTTT; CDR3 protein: CASSQVTGGRYTEAFF
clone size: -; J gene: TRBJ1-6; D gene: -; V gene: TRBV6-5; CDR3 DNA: TGTGCCAGCACAGGGCCGGGGACGAATTCACCCCTCCACTTT; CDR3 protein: CASTGPGTNSPLHF
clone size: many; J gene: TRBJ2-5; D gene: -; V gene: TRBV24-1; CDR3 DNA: TGTGCCACCAATGAAATGGGCTTAGCGGAAGAGACCCAGTACTTC; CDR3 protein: CATNEMGLAEETQYF
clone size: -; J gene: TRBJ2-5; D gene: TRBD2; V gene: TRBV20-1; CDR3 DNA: TGCAGTGCGTTATCCGGGACTACCCAAGAGACCCAGTACTTC; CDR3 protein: CSALSGTTQETQYF
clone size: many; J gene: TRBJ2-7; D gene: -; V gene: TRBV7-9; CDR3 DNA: TGTGCCAGCAGCTTTGGCCAGGGCGCAACCTACGAGCAGTACTTC; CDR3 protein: CASSFGQGATYEQYF
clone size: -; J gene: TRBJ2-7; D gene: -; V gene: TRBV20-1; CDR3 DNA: TGCAGTGCTAGAGAGGAAACAGACTACGAGCAGTACTTC; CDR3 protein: CSAREETDYEQYF
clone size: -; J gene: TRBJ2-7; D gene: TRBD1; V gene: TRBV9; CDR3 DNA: TGTGCCAGCAGCACTGGACAGGCGCAGTACTTC; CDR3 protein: CASSTGQAQYF
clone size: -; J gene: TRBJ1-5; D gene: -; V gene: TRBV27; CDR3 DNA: TGTGCCAGCAGTCCCTTGACAGATCAGCCCCAGCATTTT; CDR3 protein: CASSPLTDQPQHF
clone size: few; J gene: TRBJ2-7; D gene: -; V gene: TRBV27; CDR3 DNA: TGTGCCAGCAAGGCAAGCTCGGACAGAGGCTACGAGCAGTACTTC; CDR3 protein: CASKASSDRGYEQYF
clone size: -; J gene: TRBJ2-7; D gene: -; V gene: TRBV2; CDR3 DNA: TGTGCCAGCAGCCACGAGAATTGGCCCACCTACGAGCAGTACTTC; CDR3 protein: CASSHENWPTYEQYF
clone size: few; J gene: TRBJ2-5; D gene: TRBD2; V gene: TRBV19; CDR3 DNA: TGTGCCAGTAAAAATAGGGGGACTAGTGCCGAGACCCAGTACTTC; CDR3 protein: CASKNRGTSAETQYF
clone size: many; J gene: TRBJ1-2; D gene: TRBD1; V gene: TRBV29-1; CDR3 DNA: TGCAGCGTTGGGGGGACAGAAACAGCTAACTATGGCTACACCTTC; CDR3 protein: CSVGGTETANYGYTF
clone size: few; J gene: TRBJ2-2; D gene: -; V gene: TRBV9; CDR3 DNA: TGTGCCAGCAGCGTAACAGGGTCAGGCACCGGGGAGCTGTTTTTT; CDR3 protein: CASSVTGSGTGELFF
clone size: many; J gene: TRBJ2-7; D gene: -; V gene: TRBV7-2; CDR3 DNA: TGTGCCAGCAGCGACCCCCCGCAGGTCTACGAGCAGTACTTC; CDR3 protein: CASSDPPQVYEQYF
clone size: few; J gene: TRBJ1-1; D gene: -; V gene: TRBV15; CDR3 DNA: TGTGCCACCAGCAGAGGTTGGAGGGGAGGCACTGAAGCTTTCTTT; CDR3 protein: CATSRGWRGGTEAFF
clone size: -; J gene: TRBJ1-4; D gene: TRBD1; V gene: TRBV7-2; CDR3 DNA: TGTGCCAGCAGCACGCGGACAGGGGGTACTAATGAAAAACTGTTTTTT; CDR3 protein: CASSTRTGGTNEKLFF
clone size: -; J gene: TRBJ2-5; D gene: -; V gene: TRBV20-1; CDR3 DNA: TGCAGTGCTAGAGATCCCAGGGCGAAGACCCAGTACTTC; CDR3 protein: CSARDPRAKTQYF
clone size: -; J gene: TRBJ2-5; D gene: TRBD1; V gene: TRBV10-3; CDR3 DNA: TGTGCCATCAGTGAGTCGACAGGGGGCGGACGGGAGACCCAGTACTTC; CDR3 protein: CAISESTGGGRETQYF
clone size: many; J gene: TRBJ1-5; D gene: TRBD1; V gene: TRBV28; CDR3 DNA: TGTGCCAGCAGTTTCAGGGGGATCTATCAGCCCCAGCATTTT; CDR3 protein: CASSFRGIYQPQHF
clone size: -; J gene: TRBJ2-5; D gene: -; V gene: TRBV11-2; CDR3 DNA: TGTGCCAGCAGCTTAGTGATGGGGGCGGAGACCCGGTACTTC; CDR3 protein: CASSLVMGAETRYF
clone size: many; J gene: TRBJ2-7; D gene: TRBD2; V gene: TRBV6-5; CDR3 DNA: TGTGCCAGCAGAGTAAGCGGGGGGGCCTACGAGCAGTACTTC; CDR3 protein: CASRVSGGAYEQYF
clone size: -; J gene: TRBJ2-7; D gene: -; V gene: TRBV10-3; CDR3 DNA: TGTGCCAGCGCCCCGGTGGGAAACTACGAGCAGTACTTC; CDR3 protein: CASAPVGNYEQYF
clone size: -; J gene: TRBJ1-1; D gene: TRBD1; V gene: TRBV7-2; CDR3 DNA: TGTGCCAGCAGACGTGCCGGGACAGGGGCCACTGAAGCTTTCTTT; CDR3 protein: CASRRAGTGATEAFF
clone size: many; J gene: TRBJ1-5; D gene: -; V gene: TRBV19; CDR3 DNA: TGTGCCAGTAGTAGAGTCAGGGATAGCAATCAGCCCCAGCATTTT; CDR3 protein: CASSRVRDSNQPQHF
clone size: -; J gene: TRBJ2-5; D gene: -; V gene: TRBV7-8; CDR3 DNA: TGTGCCAGCAGCTCACCATTTAGCGGTTACCAAGAGACCCAGTACTTC; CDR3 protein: CASSSPFSGYQETQYF
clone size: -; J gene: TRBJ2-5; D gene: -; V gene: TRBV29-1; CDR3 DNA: TGCAGCGTTGGGTTCGCCGGTGAGGAGACCCAGTACTTC; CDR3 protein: CSVGFAGEETQYF
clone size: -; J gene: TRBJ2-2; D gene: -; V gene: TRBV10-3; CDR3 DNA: TGTGCCATCAGTACCCCGAGGGGGGGGAACACCGGGGAGCTGTTTTTT; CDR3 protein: CAISTPRGGNTGELFF
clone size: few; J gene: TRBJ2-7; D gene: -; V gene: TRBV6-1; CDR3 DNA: TGTGCCAGCAGTCCCGACATGAGCTCCTACGAGCAGTACTTC; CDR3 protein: CASSPDMSSYEQYF
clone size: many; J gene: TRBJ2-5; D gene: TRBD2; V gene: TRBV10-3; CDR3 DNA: TGTGCCATCAGTGTTCTAGCGGGACAAGAGACCCAGTACTTC; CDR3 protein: CAISVLAGQETQYF
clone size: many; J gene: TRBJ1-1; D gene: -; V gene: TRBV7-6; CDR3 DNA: TGTGCCAGCAGCTTAGATAGCGGCAGGAACACTGAAGCTTTCTTT; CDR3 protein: CASSLDSGRNTEAFF
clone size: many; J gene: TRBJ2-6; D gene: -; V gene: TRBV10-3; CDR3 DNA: TGTGCCAGCACTCTGCGGTCCTCTGGGGCCAACGTCCTGACTTTC; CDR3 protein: CASTLRSSGANVLTF
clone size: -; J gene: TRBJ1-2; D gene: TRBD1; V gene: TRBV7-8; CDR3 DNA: TGTGCCAGCAGGTCTGGGACAGGGGAAATGGGCTACACCTTC; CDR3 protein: CASRSGTGEMGYTF
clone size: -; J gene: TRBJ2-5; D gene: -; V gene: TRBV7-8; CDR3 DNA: TGTGCCAGCAGCTTAGGACTAAGCAATCAGCCCCAGTACTTC; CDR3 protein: CASSLGLSNQPQYF
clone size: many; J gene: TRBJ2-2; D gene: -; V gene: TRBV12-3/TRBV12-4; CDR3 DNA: TGTGCCAGCACCCCATCAGGGCAAACGAACACCGGGGAGCTGTTTTTT; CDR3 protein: CASTPSGQTNTGELFF